The sequence of this T cell receptor (beta chain) was determined in a study of cytomegalovirus exposure and HLA in healthy donors (dated by TCRdb to 2017 to 2019). Background on the whole study: An earlier analysis of roughly 610 of the donors reported 276 Gb of sequence data and around 100 million unique TCR beta sequences obtained from about 200 million T cells. An early release covering roughly 640 HLA-typed donors comprised 300 to 350 gigabases of sequencing data and 65 million to 100 million unique TCR sequences. The genetic ancestry cluster associated with self-reported Caucasian donors included 81% of the approximately 430 genotyped donors. The study was designed to test whether signatures of past pathogen exposure could be identified by cataloging public T cell receptors. The T cell repertoires of several hundred subjects were profiled by immunosequencing and related to cytomegalovirus serostatus. Along with the approximately 700-subject first cohort, a separate validation cohort of over a hundred different subjects was used. High-throughput TCR immunosequencing, statistical association of individual TCRs with disease status, and machine learning were combined to predict cytomegalovirus infection status. A later analysis re-analyzed previously published TCR beta repertoires from 666 donors and added high-resolution HLA genotyping to study TCR occurrence patterns. Rather than using new phenotypic data, the later analysis identified candidate immune exposures from TCR beta sequences and from how often those sequences occurred across donors. In an earlier analysis of more than 550 of the donors, high-throughput TCR beta sequencing was used to judge whether each TCR beta V gene segment behaved as functional or pseudogenic. Donor age, sex, ethnicity and CMV serostatus were compiled alongside the repertoire data. Genome-wide SNP genotypes for about three fifths of the roughly 700 donors were used in a later genetic analysis, which treated that subset as a discovery cohort. All discovery cohort repertoires had been generated using a single sequencing platform. HLA typing covered class I and class II loci at four-digit resolution. Typing coverage differed by locus: A, B, C, DRB1 and DQB1 were typed in about 629-640 donors, DQA1 in about 500, DPA1 in around 610, and DPB1 in 472. Because of strong linkage in the cohort, five DR-DQ haplotypes were treated as single units for association and clustering. Across some 400 genotyped donors of the cohort, an average of about 240,000 unique TCR beta nucleotide sequences per donor were sequenced, and roughly 20% of those sequences were non-productive.

General study outcomes and caveats: Sequencing depth was assumed to be roughly uniform across donors in the presence/absence analyses, though that assumption may not hold. A later analysis found that most CMV-associated TCR beta chains appeared HLA-restricted, with HLA associations seemingly driven largely by CMV exposure. CMV serostatus was the only immune exposure information available for the cohort. Compared with the roughly 670-donor mean, donors in an Asian-associated ancestry cluster had fewer N-insertions in productive TCRs, according to a later genetic analysis. A later genetic analysis associated a missense DCLRE1C variant with V-gene and J-gene trimming of TCR beta chains, and an independent cohort replicated the association. Linkage disequilibrium might explain the correlated functional status among segregating V segments, but an unknown experimental factor could not be ruled out. In vitro tests confirmed that a few of the cytomegalovirus-associated TCR beta chains recognize cytomegalovirus antigens. A group of highly shared sequence variants was considered likely to be a technical artifact of the sequencing pipeline. Specific HLA alleles were associated with 15,000 to 20,000 TCR beta sequences at a false discovery rate of 0.05 in a later analysis. Over 15 rarely observed V segments, including chromosome 9 orphons, were excluded from the earlier analysis of some 590 of the donors because counts were too low. In this cohort, only TCR beta chains were sequenced, and detectable features were limited by the absence of alpha or paired-chain data. A further reported finding was that TCR beta sequences accurately predicted the HLA-A and HLA-B alleles for most subjects in the first cohort. Across donors, most TCR sequences were observed very rarely, whereas some public TCRs were present in many individuals. A total of some 180 TCR beta chains were listed by the study as associated with cytomegalovirus. When HLA alleles, especially DR and DQ, strongly co-occurred, TCR associations were difficult to assign to individual alleles. The authors suggested that the approach could potentially be generalized to other disease states and immunological phenotypes. In a later analysis, several top co-occurrence clusters were reported to appear linked to parvovirus B19, influenza, CMV and Epstein-Barr virus. In an earlier analysis of approximately 590 of the donors, most TCR beta V segments appeared in productive rearrangements about 87% or about 30% of the time, broadly matching IMGT annotations. The classifier was reported to diagnose cytomegalovirus status with high specificity and sensitivity in both the original cohort and the validation cohort. Because HLA typing was unavailable for some donors at each locus, only the typed subset was used in association tests. In a later analysis, HLA-associated TCR beta chains were found to be more clonally expanded and to have lower generation probabilities than equally common non-associated chains. In a later analysis, TCR association rates were found to vary across HLA loci, with the most associated TCRs seen for DRB1 alleles and the fewest for HLA-C alleles.

The method was the immunoSEQ multiplex PCR assay. For the multiplex PCR, a mixture combining 60 forward primers for TCR Vbeta segments and 13 reverse primers for TCR Jbeta segments was used. The CDR3 region of rearranged TCR beta genes was amplified from genomic DNA by a multiplex PCR assay. Amplified TCR beta libraries were sequenced as 87-base-pair reads on the Illumina HiSeq System. On the study's bioinformatics: A later analysis tallied 75 million to 95 million unique TCR beta chains across the 700 or so repertoires, and approximately 11 million of those chains were shared by two or more donors. To remove PCR and sequencing errors, raw reads were error-corrected and collapsed into unique sequences using a nearest-neighbor algorithm that merged closely related sequences. Alignment of CDR3 sequences to IMGT reference sequences was used to assign V, D and J gene segments. For a sequence to be retained, at least a six-nucleotide match to both a V gene segment and a J gene segment was required. A rearrangement counted as productive if the CDR3 had no stop codons and remained in frame with V and J, and every other rearrangement counted as non-productive. Following IMGT convention, CDR3 was defined as the stretch from the second conserved V-encoded cysteine to the conserved J-encoded phenylalanine. The earlier analysis of about 610 of the donors excluded sequences that lacked an unambiguous match to a single V gene segment. An earlier analysis of 450 to 650 of the donors called V segments functional above 56.7% productive rearrangements and segregating when the between-donor standard deviation exceeded 5%. A statistical classification framework was built for diagnosing cytomegalovirus status from the catalog of TCR beta chain sequences. V and J gene assignment, in a later analysis, came from comparing TCR nucleotide sequences with IMGT/GENE-DB human TR gene sequences. In a later analysis, CDR3 sequences and most-parsimonious VDJ recombination scenarios were assigned using the TCRdist pipeline. In a later analysis, each TCR beta chain was defined by its CDR3 amino acid sequence together with its V-gene family, and reads without a unique V-gene family were excluded. In a later analysis, approximately 590 highly shared, low-generation-probability nucleotide sequences were removed to address suspected cross-contamination and a sequencing artifact. In a later analysis, a clonal expansion index for each public chain was calculated from normalized within-repertoire ranks of inferred template counts. In a later analysis, generation probabilities were computed with a VDJ recombination model fitted to out-of-frame rearrangements, and the resulting probabilities were checked against IGoR. In a later analysis, TCR-TCR, TCR-HLA and TCR-CMV co-occurrence was scored with hypergeometric tests, and a repertoire-size bias correction was applied to TCR pairs. To estimate false discovery rates, a later analysis permuted the HLA or CMV assignments 20 times. In a later analysis, co-occurring TCRs were grouped with DBSCAN, and TCRdist sequence similarity was added when clustering was performed within HLA-allele-positive subsets. Co-occurrence clustering excluded repertoires with fewer than 30,000 or more than 120,000 public chains, plus five with anomalous nucleotide sharing. TCRdb obtained this table from immuneACCESS and retained in-frame rearrangements with V and J assigned. These tables miss some clones; where compared with another copy, unresolved V genes account for less than half of the shortfall, and the remainder is unexplained. D and trimming were read from the DNA, whereas the V and J calls and clone size are those reported in that table. The sample includes under 200,000 clones, with 60% to 85% observed a single time. The ten largest clones take up about 1.4% of the sample.

Remarks on this clone: Its antigen specificity is not known. No base-level quality is on record; no much larger clone is a single base apart.

The cohort was made up of 666 healthy bone marrow donors. At the time of sampling, all cohort members were nominally healthy, though unrecorded immune exposures were likely present. The donor tested CMV seronegative, placing the donor among the 350 to 400 seronegative members of the cohort. Every donor gave a peripheral blood sample, and the peripheral blood mononuclear cells from that sample were used for TCR beta sequencing. The Qiagen DNeasy Blood Extraction Kit was used to extract genomic DNA from the blood cell samples. Sequencing was carried out using PBMCs. This TCR came from a woman aged 30 to 39 in good health and CMV-seronegative.

The encoded CDR3 is CASSTPGNTEAFF. DNA sequence: TGTGCCAGCTCAACCCCGGGGAACACTGAAGCTTTCTTT. This chain is built from TRBV18 and TRBJ1-1, with the identity of the D gene unclear. Reading the germline V gene gives CDR1 KGHSH and CDR2 LQKENI. CDR3 length: 13 amino acids, cysteine to phenylalanine. Solely the CDR3 DNA is kept, with 39 bases framed from the first base. At the junction V is shortened by 5 bases and J by 1 base, with 8 bases in between.